Below, 29 T cell receptor beta chains from the same sample are listed, as sequenced in a study of PD-1 blockade in classical Hodgkin lymphoma. Time point defined: cycle 4 day 1 (C4D1), after 6 weeks of nivolumab. No patient escaped relapse after autologous stem cell transplantation, and brentuximab vedotin exposure varied. Sequencing was performed with immunoSEQ multiplex PCR; in TCRdb, only in-frame clones are kept and a portion is missing. The sample carries some 95,000 clones, about nine tenths recorded once. The source material was peripheral blood mononuclear cells (PBMCs), sampled before the fourth cycle of nivolumab. Every receptor here comes from a human donor with classical Hodgkin lymphoma.

The genes are TRBV12-5 and TRBJ1-1; D call uncertain. With 1 base removed from V and 2 bases from J, the gap between germline ends came to 2 bases. The CDR3 spans 12 residues. Germline V CDR1 and CDR2: LGHNT, FRNRAP. The DNA of the CDR3 is TGTGCTAGTGGTTTGGGCAACACTGAAGCTTTCTTT. It codes for CASGLGNTEAFF.

The chain combines TRBV7-2 with TRBJ2-5, with 8 positions matching TRBD2. The germline V gene has CDR1 SGHTA and CDR2 FQGNSA. The length of the CDR3 is 15 residues. The trim removed 3 bases at V and 3 bases at J, leaving 6 bases unmatched. The CDR3 is CASSFSGTFKETQYF. The CDR3 DNA reads TGTGCCAGCAGCTTTAGCGGGACCTTTAAAGAGACCCAGTACTTC.

J is TRBJ1-2 and V is TRBV20-1; the D is unclear. CDR1 and CDR2 from the germline V gene are DFQATT and SNEGSKA (reference sequence). CDR3 size: 10 residues. For the CDR3, the DNA is TGCACTGCAGGTGACTATGGCTACACCTTC. It codes for CTAGDYGYTF.

The chain has TRBV19 and TRBJ2-7, with unresolved D. Trimming shortened V by 3 bases and J by 1 base, and 10 bases separated the two germline ends. The CDR3 is 14 amino acids. The germline CDR1 and CDR2 sequences are LNHDA and SQIVND (reference sequence). CDR3 bases: TGTGCCAGTAGTATCTTAGGCGGTTCCTACGAGCAGTACTTC. This gives the protein CASSILGGSYEQYF.

The gene calls are TRBV10-3 and TRBJ1-1; D not certain. The CDR3 covers 12 residues. Germline V lookup: CDR1 ENHRY, CDR2 SYGVKD. Trimming stripped 7 bases from V and 4 bases from J, with 10 bases between. The CDR3 DNA sequence: TGTGCCATCAATTCCCAGGCCACTGAAGCTTTCTTT. Its translation is CAINSQATEAFF.

The chain links TRBV6-4 to TRBJ1-2; the D gene is possibly TRBD1 (5 bases). Germline CDR1 is MRHNA and CDR2 is SNTAGT. The V and J ends lost 7 bases and 2 bases respectively, with 14 bases between them. This CDR3 has 14 amino acids. CDR3 nucleotides: TGTGCCAGCACCCCTATCGCAGGGAACTATGGCTACACCTTC. It is translated as CASTPIAGNYGYTF.

This chain connects TRBV4-3 to TRBJ1-3; the match to TRBD1 covers 8 bases. The junction had 7 bases not matched to a gene; V was cut back by 3 bases and J by 0 bases. Germline V gives CDR1 LGHNA, CDR2 YSLEER. The CDR3 sequence is 17 residues long. The chain's CDR3 is CASSQDRARSSGNTIYF. The CDR3 DNA reads as TGCGCCAGCAGCCAGGACAGGGCCCGTAGCTCTGGAAACACCATATATTTT.

The rearrangement links TRBV27 to TRBJ1-2, with 10 bases identical to TRBD1. The CDR3 has 17 residues. CDR1 and CDR2 (germline): MNHEY, SMNVEV (reference sequence). V trimming: 6 bases; J trimming: 6 bases; junction bases outside the gene matches: 16. CDR3 in DNA: TGTGCCAGCAGGCCCTCAGGGGGGACAGGGGAGTATAATGGCTACACCTTC. This gives the protein CASRPSGGTGEYNGYTF.

This clone is a singleton in its sample. CDR3 nucleotide sequence: TGTGCCAGTAGTATGGACCGGCGGGAGACCCAGTACTTC. Amino acid sequence: CASSMDRRETQYF. The V and J genes are TRBV19 and TRBJ2-5; D gene ambiguous. The CDR3 is 13 amino acids. Trimming shortened V by 3 bases and J by 5 bases, and 10 bases separated the two germline ends. Germline V gives CDR1 LNHDA, CDR2 SQIVND (reference sequence). Variable domain in full (rest from reference TRBV19 and TRBJ2-5): DGGITQSPKYLFRKEGQNVTLSCEQNLNHDAMYWYRQDPGQGLRLIYYSQIVNDFQKGDIAEGYSVSREKKESFPLTVTSAQKNPTAFYLCASSMDRRETQYFGPGTRLLVL.

The chain is built from TRBV28 and TRBJ1-3; 9 nucleotides agree with TRBD1. In germline, CDR1 is MDHEN, CDR2 SYDVKM. The CDR3 totals 14 residues. Losses at the gene ends were 6 bases for V and 1 base for J; bases not matched to a gene: 1. The CDR3 spells CASRGQGSGNTIYF. For the CDR3, the DNA is TGTGCCAGCAGGGGACAGGGTTCTGGAAACACCATATATTTT. The variable domain in full, with the rest retrieved from reference TRBV28 and TRBJ1-3, is DVKVTQSSRYLVKRTGEKVFLECVQDMDHENMFWYRQDPGLGLRLIYFSYDVKMKEKGDIPEGYSVSREKKERFSLILESASTNQTSMYLCASRGQGSGNTIYFGEGSWLTVV.

The chain links TRBV30 to TRBJ2-7; 7 bases map to TRBD1. This CDR3 spans 13 amino acids. Looked up from germline, CDR1 is GTSNPN and CDR2 is SVGIG (reference sequence). The V gene end was trimmed by 4 bases and the J gene end by 2 bases; junction bases not matched to a gene: 5. CDR3 DNA: TGTGCCTGGACTCGGGACAGAGCCTACGAGCAGTACTTC. Protein sequence: CAWTRDRAYEQYF.

This rearrangement joins TRBV5-8 to TRBJ2-7; tentatively, D is TRBD2 (7 bases). Looked up from germline, CDR1 is SGHTS and CDR2 is YDEGEE. V lost 1 base and J 0 bases, leaving 11 bases between the germline ends. This CDR3 region has 15 residues. CDR3 coding DNA: TGTGCCAGCAGCTTGTGGGGGGGCGGCTCCTACGAGCAGTACTTC. It is translated as CASSLWGGGSYEQYF. The complete variable domain, with remaining parts taken from reference TRBV5-8 and TRBJ2-7, reads EAGVTQSPTHLIKTRGQQATLRCSPISGHTSVYWYQQALGLGLQFLLWYDEGEERNRGNFPPRFSGRQFPNYSSELNVNALELEDSALYLCASSLWGGGSYEQYFGPGTRLTVT.

The chain links TRBV7-2 to TRBJ2-7; a weak D match, TRBD2 (6 bases). Germline V gives CDR1 SGHTA, CDR2 FQGNSA. This CDR3 is built from 18 residues. V was pared by 0 bases and J by 3 bases, with 21 bases between. The CDR3 reads CASSLALMGRGFLYEQYF. CDR3 nucleotides: TGTGCCAGCAGCTTAGCGCTAATGGGGCGGGGTTTTCTCTACGAGCAGTACTTC.

The V call is TRBV7-8, the J call TRBJ2-5, with a tentative D call TRBD1 (6 bases). Trimming removed 5 bases at V and 5 bases at J, with 18 bases between. Germline V lookup: CDR1 SGHVS, CDR2 FQNEAQ. CDR3 size: 15 residues. For the CDR3, the DNA is TGTGCCAGCAGCCCTCGGGGCGGGCAGGGGGAGACCCAGTACTTC. This codes for CASSPRGGQGETQYF.

This chain links TRBV4-3 with TRBJ1-5; D is undetermined. Between the trimmed V and J ends, which lost 1 base and 5 bases, there was a span of 9 bases. Germline V gene sequence: CDR1 LGHNA, CDR2 YSLEER. This CDR3 is 14 amino acids long. The CDR3 protein is CASSQGQGDQPQHF. DNA for the CDR3: TGCGCCAGCAGCCAAGGCCAAGGTGATCAGCCCCAGCATTTT.

The chain uses TRBV18 and TRBJ1-4; 11 nucleotides match TRBD1. The germline CDR1 and CDR2 sequences are KGHSH and LQKENI. This CDR3 has 16 amino acids. V shed 6 bases, J shed 6 bases, and the junction held 9 bases outside the gene matches. The CDR3 DNA follows: TGTGCCAGCTCTTCTGGACAGGGGGCATGGGATGAAAAACTGTTTTTT. Protein sequence: CASSSGQGAWDEKLFF. The entire variable domain, with the rest obtained from reference TRBV18 and TRBJ1-4, is as follows: NAGVMQNPRHLVRRRGQEARLRCSPMKGHSHVYWYRQLPEEGLKFMVYLQKENIIDESGMPKERFSAEFPKEGPSILRIQQVVRGDSAAYFCASSSGQGAWDEKLFFGSGTQLSVL.

The gene calls are TRBV5-6 and TRBJ2-2; possibly TRBD1 for D (6 bases). Looked up from germline, CDR1 is SGHDT and CDR2 is YYEEEE. This CDR3 region has 15 residues. V was trimmed by 6 bases and J by 6 bases, leaving 18 bases between them. The CDR3 reads CASTRTVSWAGELFF. DNA for the CDR3: TGTGCCAGCACCAGGACAGTCTCGTGGGCCGGGGAGCTGTTTTTT.

V is TRBV9 and J is TRBJ1-6; 7 bases are a match to TRBD1. The length of the CDR3 is 15 residues. The V segment lost 0 bases and the J segment 3 bases; nucleotides outside the gene matches: 0. Germline CDR1 SGDLS, CDR2 YYNGEE. CDR3 loop: CASSVAGGYNSPLHF. The CDR3 DNA reads TGTGCCAGCAGCGTAGCAGGGGGCTATAATTCACCCCTCCACTTT.

The chain is built from TRBV5-1 and TRBJ2-2, with D uncertain. The CDR3 consists of 13 residues. Germline V gives CDR1 SGHRS, CDR2 YFSETQ. Trimming shortened V by 4 bases and J by 7 bases, and 11 bases separated the two germline ends. CDR3 sequence reads: CASSLAPGGELFF. The CDR3 nucleotides read TGCGCCAGCAGCCTGGCACCTGGCGGGGAGCTGTTTTTT.

The chain combines TRBV30 with TRBJ1-6; possibly TRBD1 for D (6 bases). This CDR3 comprises 13 residues. Germline CDR1 GTSNPN, CDR2 SVGIG (reference sequence). Trimming pared 3 bases from V and 5 bases from J, leaving 8 bases between. As DNA, the CDR3 is TGTGCCTGGAGACAGGGAAATAATTCACCCCTCCACTTT. Its translation: CAWRQGNNSPLHF.

This chain uses TRBV6-6 with TRBJ2-7; no clear D gene. Trimming stripped 0 bases from V and 3 bases from J, with 6 bases between. This CDR3 is built from 13 residues. Germline CDR1 MNHNY, CDR2 SVGAGI (reference sequence). The CDR3 loop is CASSYSTVYEQYF. CDR3 DNA: TGTGCCAGCAGTTACTCGACGGTCTACGAGCAGTACTTC.

This rearrangement joins TRBV5-6 to TRBJ1-2, with D unresolved. Trimming shortened V by 2 bases and J by 3 bases, and 11 bases separated the two germline ends. The CDR3 extends over 14 amino acids. Per the germline V gene, CDR1 is SGHDT and CDR2 is YYEEEE. CDR3 coding DNA: TGTGCCAGCAGCTTAGTGGCCAGCGACTATGGCTACACCTTC. This gives the protein CASSLVASDYGYTF. The full variable domain, completed using reference TRBV5-6 and TRBJ1-2, is DAGVTQSPTHLIKTRGQQVTLRCSPKSGHDTVSWYQQALGQGPQFIFQYYEEEERQRGNFPDRFSGHQFPNYSSELNVNALLLGDSALYLCASSLVASDYGYTFGSGTRLTVV.

The chain uses TRBV10-1 and TRBJ1-1; unclear D gene. The germline V and J ends were trimmed by 4 bases and 0 bases, with 6 bases remaining between them. Germline assignment: CDR1 WNHNN and CDR2 SYGVQD (reference sequence). The CDR3 is 13 amino acids. CDR3 in DNA: TGCGCCAGCAGTGTATCCTTGAACACTGAAGCTTTCTTT. This encodes CASSVSLNTEAFF.

This chain uses TRBV27 with TRBJ2-3; 9 bases are a match to TRBD1. CDR3 length: 15 residues. The junction had 2 bases not matched to a gene; V was cut back by 3 bases and J by 1 base. From germline, CDR1 is MNHEY and CDR2 SMNVEV (reference sequence). The CDR3 reads CASSFWTGGTDTQYF. For the CDR3, the DNA is TGTGCCAGCAGTTTTTGGACAGGGGGCACAGATACGCAGTATTTT.

V is TRBV7-2 and J is TRBJ1-5, with D hard to call. The CDR3 is made up of 12 amino acids. V dropped 5 bases and J dropped 4 bases, with 6 bases sitting between them. Germline V gene lookup returns CDR1 SGHTA and CDR2 FQGNSA. The CDR3 sequence: CASSGLNQPQHF. CDR3 nucleotide sequence: TGTGCCAGCAGCGGATTGAATCAGCCCCAGCATTTT.

This sequence joins TRBV30 and TRBJ2-7; no reliable D call. Germline assignment: CDR1 GTSNPN and CDR2 SVGIG (reference sequence). The CDR3 loop spans 12 amino acids. V shed 1 base and J shed 3 bases, with 7 bases lying between them. The CDR3 here is CAWSADVYEQYF. In nucleotides, the CDR3 is TGTGCCTGGAGTGCGGATGTCTACGAGCAGTACTTC.

V gene TRBV11-2 combines with J gene TRBJ2-1; D is unresolved. Between the trimmed V and J ends, which lost 5 bases and 0 bases, there was a span of 14 bases. Germline CDR1 reads SGHAT; CDR2 reads FQNNGV. The CDR3 extends over 16 amino acids. The CDR3 bases are TGTGCCAGCAGCCGTAACCCATTGGGCTCCTACAATGAGCAGTTCTTC. As protein: CASSRNPLGSYNEQFF.

J is TRBJ2-7 and V is TRBV11-2, with D maybe TRBD2 (7 bases). Trimming left V 6 bases short and J 0 bases short, with 21 bases between. This CDR3 has 17 residues. CDR1 and CDR2 from the germline V gene are SGHAT and FQNNGV. The CDR3 reads CASRYPGVGGLSYEQYF. The DNA of the CDR3 is TGTGCCAGCAGATATCCAGGCGTGGGGGGGCTCTCCTACGAGCAGTACTTC. The full variable domain, with the rest looked up from reference TRBV11-2 and TRBJ2-7, is EAGVAQSPRYKIIEKRQSVAFWCNPISGHATLYWYQQILGQGPKLLIQFQNNGVVDDSQLPKDRFSAERLKGVDSTLKIQPAKLEDSAVYLCASRYPGVGGLSYEQYFGPGTRLTVT.

This chain joins TRBV2 and TRBJ1-1; possible D gene TRBD1, 5 bases. V lost 9 bases, J lost 0 bases, and 11 bases lay in between. This CDR3 comprises 13 residues. Per the germline V gene, CDR1 is SNHLY and CDR2 is FYNNEI. The CDR3 here is CARGTVMNTEAFF. CDR3 DNA: TGTGCCAGGGGGACGGTGATGAACACTGAAGCTTTCTTT.